The 30 T cell receptor beta chains in this list originate from one sample, sequenced in a study of blood T cells in healthy people across ages. A sample-barcoded 5' primer and a J-beta primer mix were used in a second PCR of roughly 6 to 11 cycles. TCRdb re-derived calls from the 5' RACE reads in MiXCR, one entry per CDR3 protein. The sample contains some 670,000 distinct CDR3 sequences, 52% of which appear only once. The sample was blood. The receptor set was obtained from a woman aged 80 or over in good health.

The V gene is TRBV5-1, the J gene TRBJ2-5; 7 nucleotides align to TRBD2. The CDR3 runs to 15 residues. V shed 3 bases and J 1 base; nucleotides not matched to a gene: 6. Germline values: CDR1 SGHRS, CDR2 YFSETQ. CDR3 DNA sequence: TGCGCCAGCAGCTACAGCGGGGCCTCCCAAGAGACCCAGTACTTC. Translation gives CASSYSGASQETQYF.

This clonotype was seen only a few times. The chain employs TRBV11-2 and TRBJ2-5; D not certain. V was shortened by 3 bases and J by 1 base, with 9 bases between the two germline ends. The germline V gene encodes CDR1 SGHAT and CDR2 FQNNGV. The CDR3 runs 14 residues. The CDR3: CASSFTDIQETQYF. The DNA for the CDR3 is TGTGCCAGCAGCTTCACAGACATCCAAGAGACCCAGTACTTC.

This clonotype was counted many times. J is TRBJ2-3 and V is TRBV10-3; 13 bases fit TRBD2. CDR3 length: 17 residues. V lost 6 bases to trimming and J lost 3 bases; unmatched junction nucleotides: 9. CDR1 and CDR2 from the germline V gene are ENHRY and SYGVKD. For the CDR3, the DNA is TGTGCCATCAGCTTCACAGGACTAGCGGGAGCGACAGATACGCAGTATTTT. It specifies CAISFTGLAGATDTQYF.

This clonotype was detected many times. The chain joins TRBV2 to TRBJ2-1; possible D gene TRBD1, 6 bases. There are 12 residues in the CDR3. Germline assignment: CDR1 SNHLY and CDR2 FYNNEI. With 8 bases removed from V and 3 bases from J, the gap between germline ends came to 8 bases. This chain's CDR3 is CASGDNYNEQFF. The DNA for the CDR3 is TGTGCCAGCGGGGACAACTACAATGAGCAGTTCTTC.

The rearrangement joins TRBV7-9 to TRBJ2-1; perhaps TRBD1 as D (6 bases). The CDR3 totals 13 residues. V was clipped by 5 bases and J by 7 bases, with 12 bases between them. Germline V gene sequence: CDR1 SEHNR, CDR2 FQNEAQ (reference sequence). In nucleotides, the CDR3 is TGTGCCAGCAGCCGCCGGGACAAAAATGAGCAGTTCTTC. It is translated as CASSRRDKNEQFF.

This chain joins TRBV5-1 and TRBJ2-5; D ambiguous. Between the trimmed V and J ends, which lost 0 bases and 4 bases, there was a span of 10 bases. Germline assignment: CDR1 SGHRS and CDR2 YFSETQ. The CDR3 has 14 residues. CDR3 in amino acids: CASSLDGWGETQYF. For the CDR3, the DNA is TGCGCCAGCAGCTTGGATGGGTGGGGAGAGACCCAGTACTTC. Full variable domain (missing parts from reference TRBV5-1 and TRBJ2-5): KAGVTQTPRYLIKTRGQQVTLSCSPISGHRSVSWYQQTPGQGLQFLFEYFSETQRNKGNFPGRFSGRQFSNSRSEMNVSTLELGDSALYLCASSLDGWGETQYFGPGTRLLVL.

V gene TRBV5-8 combines with J gene TRBJ2-5, with 10 bases matching TRBD2. V shed 7 bases and J 4 bases; nucleotides not matched to a gene: 10. CDR1 and CDR2 (germline): SGHTS, YDEGEE. The CDR3 sequence is 15 residues long. CDR3 nucleotides: TGTGCCAGCTACTTACCTAGCGGGAGTCGAGAGACCCAGTACTTC. As protein: CASYLPSGSRETQYF.

This chain links TRBV5-1 with TRBJ2-1, with 7 positions matching TRBD2. The trim removed 0 bases at V and 7 bases at J, leaving 10 bases unmatched. Germline-derived CDR1 and CDR2 are SGHRS and YFSETQ. The CDR3 is made up of 16 amino acids. The CDR3 DNA follows: TGCGCCAGCAGCTTGGCCGGCGCGGGGGATTGGAATGAGCAGTTCTTC. Translation: CASSLAGAGDWNEQFF.

The chain recombines TRBV5-5 with TRBJ2-1; 11 bases are shared with TRBD2. CDR3 size: 20 residues. Germline CDR1 reads SGHKS; CDR2 reads YYEKEE (reference sequence). Losses at the gene ends were 1 base for V and 0 bases for J; bases not matched to a gene: 12. The CDR3 is CASSLSMASGGIISYNEQFF. The CDR3 DNA follows: TGTGCCAGCAGCTTGTCTATGGCTAGCGGGGGGATCATCTCCTACAATGAGCAGTTCTTC.

This clonotype was seen at least ten times. This chain uses TRBV7-8 with TRBJ2-1; possible D gene TRBD2, 5 bases. Trimming removed 7 bases at V and 9 bases at J, with 19 bases between. Germline assignment: CDR1 SGHVS and CDR2 FQNEAQ. This CDR3 has 14 amino acids. The CDR3 loop reads CASKESLASTEQFF. The CDR3 nucleotides read TGTGCCAGCAAAGAGTCCCTAGCTTCAACTGAGCAGTTCTTC.

The V and J genes are TRBV20-1 and TRBJ2-7; D may match TRBD1 or TRBD2 (5 bases each). Germline CDR1 reads DFQATT; CDR2 reads SNEGSKA (reference sequence). With 2 bases removed from V and 2 bases from J, the gap between germline ends came to 19 bases. CDR3 length: 16 residues. The CDR3 here is CSARPRAGTSTYEQYF. Here the CDR3 DNA reads TGCAGTGCTAGACCCCGAGCCGGGACGTCTACCTACGAGCAGTACTTC.

This clonotype appeared many times. This chain uses TRBV20-1 with TRBJ2-7; D tentatively reads TRBD1 or TRBD2 (5 bases each). CDR1 DFQATT and CDR2 SNEGSKA come from the germline V gene (reference sequence). CDR3 size: 15 residues. The ends were cut back, 0 bases at V and 0 bases at J, with 12 bases in the middle. The CDR3 loop is CSARDEGRSSYEQYF. The DNA for the CDR3 is TGCAGTGCTAGAGATGAGGGACGGAGCTCCTACGAGCAGTACTTC.

A word on this clonotype: A much larger clone differs from this one at a single base, so this may be a read error. CDR3 nucleotide sequence: TGTACCAGCAGCGAATTTCGGGATAGCTACAATGAGCAGTTCTTC. Its translation: CTSSEFRDSYNEQFF. This rearrangement joins TRBV27 to TRBJ2-1, with D perhaps matching TRBD2 (5 bases). Per the germline V gene, CDR1 is MNHEY and CDR2 is SMNVEV (reference sequence). This CDR3 comprises 15 residues.

The V gene is TRBV5-1, the J gene TRBJ2-3, with 11 positions matching TRBD2. CDR3 size: 14 residues. Germline CDR1 SGHRS, CDR2 YFSETQ. Losses at the gene ends were 8 bases for V and 4 bases for J; bases not matched to a gene: 6. CDR3 loop: CASYSGGGADTQYF. CDR3 DNA: TGCGCCAGTTATAGCGGGGGGGGCGCAGATACGCAGTATTTT.

The V call is TRBV29-1, the J call TRBJ1-2, with TRBD1 identical over 7 bases. Looked up from germline, CDR1 is SQVTM and CDR2 is ANQGSEA. This CDR3 comprises 13 residues. The ends lost 7 bases at V and 6 bases at J; junction bases unmatched: 11. The CDR3 bases are TGCAGCGCCCCTAAGACAGGGCCGGATGGCTACACCTTC. This encodes CSAPKTGPDGYTF.

At least ten counts were recorded for this clonotype. The CDR3 DNA follows: TGCAGCGCCAGACAGTTCCAAGAGACCCAGTACTTC. The encoded protein is CSARQFQETQYF. V usage is TRBV29-1 and J usage is TRBJ2-5; TRBD1 might be the D (5 bases). Trimming pared 7 bases from V and 1 base from J, leaving 10 bases between. This CDR3 has 12 residues. The germline gives CDR1 SQVTM, CDR2 ANQGSEA.

Remarks on this clonotype: Just one base apart from a much larger clone, this may be a read error. The chain recombines TRBV7-9 with TRBJ2-3; TRBD1 matches 9 bases. The CDR3 runs 17 residues. Germline loops: CDR1 SEHNR, CDR2 FQNEAQ (reference sequence). The CDR3 reads CTSSPLRTGVNTDTQYF. CDR3 DNA sequence: TGTACCAGCAGCCCACTTAGGACAGGGGTGAACACAGATACGCAGTATTTT.

The CDR3: CSARNRGGVREQYF. The CDR3 DNA follows: TGCAGTGCTAGAAACCGGGGGGGAGTTCGGGAGCAGTACTTC. The V call is TRBV20-1, the J call TRBJ2-7; 8 bases map to TRBD2. The length of the CDR3 is 14 residues. Germline CDR1 reads DFQATT; CDR2 reads SNEGSKA (reference sequence). Unmatched junction bases numbered 10, after V lost 2 bases and J lost 7 bases.

The V and J genes are TRBV29-1 and TRBJ2-7; TRBD1 aligns across 10 bases. Germline V CDR1 and CDR2: SQVTM, ANQGSEA. The CDR3 consists of 12 residues. Trimming removed 7 bases from V and 3 bases from J; junction bases left unmatched: 3. CDR3 residues: CSAGTGVYEQYF. CDR3 coding DNA: TGCAGCGCCGGGACAGGGGTCTACGAGCAGTACTTC.

Comment on this clonotype: At one end, the junction sequence differs from germline, possibly due to a read error. This chain links TRBV28 with TRBJ1-5; maybe TRBD1 (5 bases). Germline values: CDR1 MDHEN, CDR2 SYDVKM. The CDR3 has 12 amino acids. The CDR3 coding sequence is TGTGCCGGCAGGGTGGGCAATCAGCCCCAGCATTTT. This encodes CAGRVGNQPQHF.

The CDR3 region is CASSLEPPTTGYGYTF. The CDR3 nucleotides read TGCGCCAGCAGCTTGGAGCCGCCGACGACTGGCTATGGCTACACCTTC. This rearrangement joins TRBV5-1 to TRBJ1-2, with D unclear. Germline V lookup: CDR1 SGHRS, CDR2 YFSETQ. With 0 bases removed from V and 4 bases from J, the gap between germline ends came to 16 bases. The CDR3 has 16 amino acids. Full variable domain (rest looked up from reference TRBV5-1 and TRBJ1-2): KAGVTQTPRYLIKTRGQQVTLSCSPISGHRSVSWYQQTPGQGLQFLFEYFSETQRNKGNFPGRFSGRQFSNSRSEMNVSTLELGDSALYLCASSLEPPTTGYGYTFGSGTRLTVV.

The chain is built from TRBV3-1 and TRBJ2-4; D not certain. CDR3 length: 12 residues. Germline CDR1 is LGHDT and CDR2 is YNNKEL (reference sequence). Trimming stripped 4 bases from V and 13 bases from J, with 14 bases between. CDR3 amino acids: CASSLTRTEQYF. The CDR3, as DNA: TGTGCCAGCAGCCTTACACGAACGGAGCAGTACTTC.

This clonotype was recorded at least ten times. V and J are TRBV28 and TRBJ2-6; unclear D gene. V was clipped by 10 bases and J by 2 bases, with 9 bases between them. The CDR3 runs 13 residues. The germline CDR1 and CDR2 sequences are MDHEN and SYDVKM. The CDR3 sequence is CAILIPGANVLTF. CDR3 bases: TGTGCCATCCTAATCCCTGGGGCCAACGTCCTGACTTTC.

In this sample, this clonotype turned up a few times. This rearrangement joins TRBV7-8 to TRBJ1-5, with D possibly matching TRBD1 (5 bases). Between the trimmed V and J ends, which lost 4 bases and 4 bases, there was a span of 14 bases. Germline V gives CDR1 SGHVS, CDR2 FQNEAQ. This CDR3 is built from 15 residues. In nucleotides, the CDR3 is TGTGCCAGCAGCTCCTACGGGGGAACGAATCAGCCCCAGCATTTT. As protein: CASSSYGGTNQPQHF.

J is TRBJ2-3 and V is TRBV5-1; D gene uncertain. Germline assignment: CDR1 SGHRS and CDR2 YFSETQ. Between the trimmed V and J ends, which lost 3 bases and 3 bases, there was a span of 11 bases. This CDR3 comprises 14 residues. The CDR3 coding sequence is TGCGCCAGCAGCTGCCAATCAGAGACAGATACGCAGTATTTT. Protein sequence: CASSCQSETDTQYF. Full variable domain (remainder filled in from reference TRBV5-1 and TRBJ2-3): KAGVTQTPRYLIKTRGQQVTLSCSPISGHRSVSWYQQTPGQGLQFLFEYFSETQRNKGNFPGRFSGRQFSNSRSEMNVSTLELGDSALYLCASSCQSETDTQYFGPGTRLTVL.

This clonotype was detected many times. This sequence joins TRBV2 and TRBJ2-7; 7 bases are a match to TRBD2. The CDR3 sequence is 12 residues long. From germline, CDR1 is SNHLY and CDR2 FYNNEI. Germline trimming cut 4 bases from V and 3 bases from J; bases unmatched to any gene: 0. The CDR3 bases are TGTGCCAGCAGTGGGGGGGGCTACGAGCAGTACTTC. This translates into CASSGGGYEQYF.

In DNA, the CDR3 is TGTGCCAGCAGTGAAGCGCTAATTGGACTAGCGGGATATAATACAGATACGCAGTATTTT. It is translated as CASSEALIGLAGYNTDTQYF. This chain uses TRBV2 with TRBJ2-3; 12 nucleotides match TRBD2. After removal of 0 bases from V and 3 bases from J, the junction contained 13 bases not matched to a gene. CDR1 and CDR2 (germline): SNHLY, FYNNEI. The CDR3 spans 20 residues.

This chain connects TRBV7-2 to TRBJ2-3, with D perhaps matching TRBD1 (6 bases). The V and J ends lost 2 bases and 4 bases respectively, with 13 bases between them. This CDR3 spans 15 amino acids. Germline CDR1 SGHTA, CDR2 FQGNSA. CDR3 sequence (DNA): TGTGCCAGCAGCTTATCAGACAGGCGCGCAGATACGCAGTATTTT. Its protein product is CASSLSDRRADTQYF.

A word on this clonotype: This may come from a read error, since a much larger clone is one base off. This chain uses TRBV9 with TRBJ2-1; D may be TRBD1 (5 bases). With the DNA end fitting TRBJ2-7 better, the J assignment may be wrong. The length of the CDR3 is 13 residues. Germline CDR1 is SGDLS and CDR2 is YYNGEE. The CDR3 nucleotides are TGTGCCAGCAGCGGGTCAGGGTACAATGAGCAGTACTTC. Amino acid sequence: CASSGSGYNEQYF.

This clonotype was observed at least ten times. J is TRBJ2-5 and V is TRBV29-1; no definite D call. Trimming shortened V by 2 bases and J by 2 bases, and 9 bases separated the two germline ends. Germline V gene sequence: CDR1 SQVTM, CDR2 ANQGSEA. The CDR3 spans 13 residues. The CDR3 loop is CSVERAVQETQYF. For the CDR3, the DNA is TGCAGCGTTGAAAGGGCAGTTCAAGAGACCCAGTACTTC.